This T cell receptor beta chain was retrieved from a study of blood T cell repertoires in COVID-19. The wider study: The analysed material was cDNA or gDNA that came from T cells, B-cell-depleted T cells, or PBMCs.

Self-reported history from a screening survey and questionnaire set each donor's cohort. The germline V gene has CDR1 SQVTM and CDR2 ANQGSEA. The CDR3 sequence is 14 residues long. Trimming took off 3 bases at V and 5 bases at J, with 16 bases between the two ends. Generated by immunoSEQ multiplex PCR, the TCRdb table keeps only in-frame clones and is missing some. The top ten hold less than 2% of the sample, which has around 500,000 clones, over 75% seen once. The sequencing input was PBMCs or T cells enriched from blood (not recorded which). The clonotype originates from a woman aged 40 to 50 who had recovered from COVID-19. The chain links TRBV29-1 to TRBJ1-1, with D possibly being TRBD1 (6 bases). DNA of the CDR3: TGCAGCGTTGATAGGGGGGGCTTGGGAACTGAAGCTTTCTTT. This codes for CSVDRGGLGTEAFF.